This paragraph reports one T cell receptor (beta chain). Its target is not known. The data stem from a study of cytomegalovirus exposure and HLA in healthy donors. Study-wide results and limits: Serostatus for CMV was the only available immune exposure information. In a later analysis, specific HLA alleles were associated with 15,000 to 20,000 TCR beta sequences at a 0.05 false discovery rate.

The germline CDR1 and CDR2 sequences are LNHDA and SQIVND (reference sequence). The CDR3 runs to 11 residues. V dropped 8 bases and J dropped 8 bases, with 9 bases sitting between them. With 60 Vbeta and 13 Jbeta primers, the PCR was carried out. Libraries were prepared by immunoSEQ multiplex PCR; TCRdb keeps only in-frame clonotypes and omits some of them. Of around 150,000 clones in the sample, about two thirds were seen once. The specimen was PBMCs. The TCR was taken from a middle-aged man in good health and CMV-seronegative. The rearrangement joins TRBV19 to TRBJ2-2; tentatively, D is TRBD2 (6 bases). The CDR3 is CASWRVGELFF. CDR3 nucleotide sequence: TGTGCCAGTTGGAGGGTGGGGGAGCTGTTTTTT. The whole variable domain, filled in from reference TRBV19 and TRBJ2-2, reads DGGITQSPKYLFRKEGQNVTLSCEQNLNHDAMYWYRQDPGQGLRLIYYSQIVNDFQKGDIAEGYSVSREKKESFPLTVTSAQKNPTAFYLCASWRVGELFFGEGSRLTVL.